Judged by abundance, the clone carrying this T cell receptor beta chain is medium-sized (0.01 to 0.1%). Its antigen is unidentified. Genes here carry mouse names. The sequenced fragment ends 4 residues before the CDR3 boundary, so the rest is inferred from the germline J gene. Specified time point: mouse skin at time of skin grafting. Recipient mice gave skin biopsies at grafting and 3 and 6 weeks later. Isolated RNA was reverse transcribed into cDNA used as the sequencing template. Assay used: immunoSEQ multiplex PCR; TCRdb lists only in-frame clones, some missing. Sampling found over a thousand clones, none seen once. The entry originates in a study of CD8+ T cells in alopecia areata. Study-level points and caveats: Scalp samples also yield sequences from resident alphabeta T cells of normal skin.

Germline-derived CDR1 and CDR2 are NSQYPW and LRSPGD (reference sequence). This CDR3 spans 14 amino acids. The V end was cut by 0 bases, the J end by 4 bases, with 9 bases between. The rearrangement joins TRBV1 to TRBJ1-2; D is perhaps TRBD1 (5 bases). This specimen was skin, taken at week 0. This clonotype was sampled from a C3H/HeJ mouse with alopecia areata. These mice share the MHC haplotype H2-k. CDR3 sequence reads: CTCSADRGGSDYTF. The DNA read from the CDR3 is TGCACCTGCAGTGCAGATAGGGGAGGCTCC.